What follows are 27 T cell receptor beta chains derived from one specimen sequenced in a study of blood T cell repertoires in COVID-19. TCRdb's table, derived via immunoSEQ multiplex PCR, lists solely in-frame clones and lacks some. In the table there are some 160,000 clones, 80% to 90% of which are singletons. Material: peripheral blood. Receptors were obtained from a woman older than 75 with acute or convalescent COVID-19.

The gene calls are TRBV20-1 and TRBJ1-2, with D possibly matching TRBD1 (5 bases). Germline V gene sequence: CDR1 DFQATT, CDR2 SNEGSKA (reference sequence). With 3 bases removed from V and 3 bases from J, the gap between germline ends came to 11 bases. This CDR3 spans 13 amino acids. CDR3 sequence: CSASGQGDYGYTF. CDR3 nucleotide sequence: TGCAGTGCTAGTGGCCAGGGTGACTATGGCTACACCTTC.

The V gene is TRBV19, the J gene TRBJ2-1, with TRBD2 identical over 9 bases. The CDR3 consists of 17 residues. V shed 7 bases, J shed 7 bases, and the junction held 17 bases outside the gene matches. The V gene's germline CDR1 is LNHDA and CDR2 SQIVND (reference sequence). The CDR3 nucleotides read TGTGCCAGTAAACCCCGGTCTGGAATAGCGGGAGCTAATGAGCAGTTCTTC. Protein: CASKPRSGIAGANEQFF.

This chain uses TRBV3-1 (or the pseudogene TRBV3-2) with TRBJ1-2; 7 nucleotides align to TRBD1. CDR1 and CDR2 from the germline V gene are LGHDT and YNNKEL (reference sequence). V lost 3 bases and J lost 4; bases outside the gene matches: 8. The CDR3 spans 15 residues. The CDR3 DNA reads TGTGCCAGCAGCCAGACCGCCAGGGGGAGCTATGGCTACACCTTC. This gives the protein CASSQTARGSYGYTF.

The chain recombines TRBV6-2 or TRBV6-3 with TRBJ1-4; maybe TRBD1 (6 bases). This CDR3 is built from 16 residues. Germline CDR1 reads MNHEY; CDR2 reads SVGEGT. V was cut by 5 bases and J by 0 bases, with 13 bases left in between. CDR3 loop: CASSGQLRTTNEKLFF. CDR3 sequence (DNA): TGTGCCAGCAGTGGACAGCTGAGGACAACTAATGAAAAACTGTTTTTT.

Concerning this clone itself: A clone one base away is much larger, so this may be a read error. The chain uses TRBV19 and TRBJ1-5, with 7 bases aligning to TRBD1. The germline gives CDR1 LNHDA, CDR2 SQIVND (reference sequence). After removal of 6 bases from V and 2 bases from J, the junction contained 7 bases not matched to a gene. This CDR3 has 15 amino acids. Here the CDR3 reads CASRLGQDGNQPQHF. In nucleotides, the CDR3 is TGTGCCAGTAGACTCGGACAGGACGGCAATCAGCCCCAGCATTTT. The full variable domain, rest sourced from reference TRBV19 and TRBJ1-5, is DGGITQSPKYLFRKEGQNVTLSCEQNLNHDAMYWYRQDPGQGLRLIYYSQIVNDFQKGDIAEGYSVSREKKESFPLTVTSAQKNPTAFYLCASRLGQDGNQPQHFGDGTRLSIL.

For the CDR3, the DNA is TGTGCCAGCAATAAGGGGCTAGACCCGTTTTACCGGCAGTACTTC. Its protein product is CASNKGLDPFYRQYF. The chain links TRBV21-1 to TRBJ2-7; the table calls TRBD1, which could not be checked here. TRBV21-1 represents a pseudogene. The CDR3 runs to 15 residues.

DNA for the CDR3: TGTGCCAGCAGTTATAGCAGTAATCAGCCCCAGCATTTT. Its translation is CASSYSSNQPQHF. The chain links TRBV6-5 to TRBJ1-5; D gene unclear. The germline V gene has CDR1 MNHEY and CDR2 SVGAGI. The CDR3 is 13 residues long. The V gene lost 3 bases and the J gene lost 4 bases, with 7 bases spanning the gap.

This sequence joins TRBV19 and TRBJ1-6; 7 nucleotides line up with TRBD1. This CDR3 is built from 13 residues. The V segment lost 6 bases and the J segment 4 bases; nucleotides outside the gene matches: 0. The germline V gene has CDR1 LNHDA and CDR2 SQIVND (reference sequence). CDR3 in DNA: TGTGCCAGTAGGACAGGGTATAATTCACCCCTCCACTTT. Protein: CASRTGYNSPLHF.

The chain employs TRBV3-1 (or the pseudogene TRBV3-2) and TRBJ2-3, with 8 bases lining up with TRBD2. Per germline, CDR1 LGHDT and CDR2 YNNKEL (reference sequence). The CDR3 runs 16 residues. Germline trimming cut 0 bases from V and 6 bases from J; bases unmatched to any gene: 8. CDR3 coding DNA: TGTGCCAGCAGCCAAGATCCGGGGGGGGCGGTGGATACGCAGTATTTT. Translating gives CASSQDPGGAVDTQYF.

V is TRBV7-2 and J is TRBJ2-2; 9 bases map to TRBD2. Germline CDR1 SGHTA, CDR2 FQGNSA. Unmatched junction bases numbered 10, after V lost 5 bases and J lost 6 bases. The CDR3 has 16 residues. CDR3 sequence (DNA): TGTGCCAGCAGCACCCGGGGTAGCGGGAGTGCCGGGGAGCTGTTTTTT. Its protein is CASSTRGSGSAGELFF.

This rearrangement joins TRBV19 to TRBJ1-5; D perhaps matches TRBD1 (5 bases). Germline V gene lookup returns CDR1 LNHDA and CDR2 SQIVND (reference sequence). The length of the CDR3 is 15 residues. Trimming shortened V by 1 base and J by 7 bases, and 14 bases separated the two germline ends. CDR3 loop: CASSIGQLLGQPQHF. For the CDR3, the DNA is TGTGCCAGTAGTATAGGACAGCTTCTAGGGCAGCCCCAGCATTTT.

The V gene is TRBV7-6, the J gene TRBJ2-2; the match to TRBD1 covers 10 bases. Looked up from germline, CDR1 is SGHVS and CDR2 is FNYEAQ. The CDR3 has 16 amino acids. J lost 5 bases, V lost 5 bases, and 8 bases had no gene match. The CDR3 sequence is CASSTWTGGSTGELFF. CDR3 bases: TGTGCCAGCAGCACCTGGACAGGGGGATCTACCGGGGAGCTGTTTTTT.

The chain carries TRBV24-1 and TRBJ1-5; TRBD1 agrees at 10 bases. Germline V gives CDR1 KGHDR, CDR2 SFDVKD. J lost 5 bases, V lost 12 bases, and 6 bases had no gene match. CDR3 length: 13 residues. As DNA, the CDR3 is TGTGCCTCGTACGGGACAGGGGATCAGCCCCAGCATTTT. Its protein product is CASYGTGDQPQHF.

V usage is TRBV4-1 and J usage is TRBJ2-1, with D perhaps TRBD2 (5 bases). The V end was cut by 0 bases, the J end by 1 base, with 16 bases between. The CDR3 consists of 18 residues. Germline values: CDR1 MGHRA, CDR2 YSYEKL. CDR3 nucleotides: TGCGCCAGCAGCCAAGATGTCGGCGGGCTTATTTCCTACAATGAGCAGTTCTTC. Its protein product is CASSQDVGGLISYNEQFF.

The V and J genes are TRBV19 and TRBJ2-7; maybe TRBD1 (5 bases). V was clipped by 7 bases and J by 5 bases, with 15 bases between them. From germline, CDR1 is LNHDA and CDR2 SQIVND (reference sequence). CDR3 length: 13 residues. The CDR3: CASTTTGPHEQYF. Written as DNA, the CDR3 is TGTGCCAGTACTACCACAGGTCCCCACGAGCAGTACTTC. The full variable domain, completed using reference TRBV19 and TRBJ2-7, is DGGITQSPKYLFRKEGQNVTLSCEQNLNHDAMYWYRQDPGQGLRLIYYSQIVNDFQKGDIAEGYSVSREKKESFPLTVTSAQKNPTAFYLCASTTTGPHEQYFGPGTRLTVT.

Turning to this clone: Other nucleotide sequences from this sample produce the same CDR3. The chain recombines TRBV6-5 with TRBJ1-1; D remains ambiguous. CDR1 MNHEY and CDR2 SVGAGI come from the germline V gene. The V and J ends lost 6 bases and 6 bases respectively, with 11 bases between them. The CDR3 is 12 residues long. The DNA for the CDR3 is TGTGCCAGCAGCCCCGGACTCGCTGAAGCTTTCTTT. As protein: CASSPGLAEAFF.

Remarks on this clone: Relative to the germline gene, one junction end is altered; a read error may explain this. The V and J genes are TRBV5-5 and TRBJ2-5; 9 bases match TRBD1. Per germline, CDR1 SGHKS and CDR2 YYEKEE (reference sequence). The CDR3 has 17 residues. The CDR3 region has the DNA TGTGCCAGCAGCTGGGACAGGGCGAGAGTGGCCCAACAGACCCAGTACTTC. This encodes CASSWDRARVAQQTQYF.

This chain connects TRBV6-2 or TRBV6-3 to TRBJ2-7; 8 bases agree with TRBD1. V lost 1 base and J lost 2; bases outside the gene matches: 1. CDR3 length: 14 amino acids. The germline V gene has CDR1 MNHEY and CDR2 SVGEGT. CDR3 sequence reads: CASSYWTGTYEQYF. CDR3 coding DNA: TGTGCCAGCAGTTACTGGACAGGGACCTACGAGCAGTACTTC.

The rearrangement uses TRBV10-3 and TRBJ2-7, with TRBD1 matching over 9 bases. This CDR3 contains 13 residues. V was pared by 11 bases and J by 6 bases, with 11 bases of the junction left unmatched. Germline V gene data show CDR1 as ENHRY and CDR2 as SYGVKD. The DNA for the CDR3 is TGTGCCGCCGATACGGGACAGGGCGCCGAGCAGTACTTC. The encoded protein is CAADTGQGAEQYF.

CDR3 loop: CAISDPTNTEAFF. The CDR3 DNA follows: TGTGCCATCAGTGACCCCACAAACACTGAAGCTTTCTTT. The chain carries TRBV10-3 and TRBJ1-1; D is unclear. The ends were cut back, 3 bases at V and 2 bases at J, with 7 bases in the middle. Looked up from germline, CDR1 is ENHRY and CDR2 is SYGVKD. The CDR3 sequence is 13 residues long.

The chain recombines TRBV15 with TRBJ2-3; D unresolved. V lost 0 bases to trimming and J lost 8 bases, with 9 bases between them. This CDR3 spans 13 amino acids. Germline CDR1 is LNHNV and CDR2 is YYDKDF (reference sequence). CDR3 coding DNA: TGTGCCACCAGCAGAGATCGGGTGGGTACGCAGTATTTT. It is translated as CATSRDRVGTQYF.

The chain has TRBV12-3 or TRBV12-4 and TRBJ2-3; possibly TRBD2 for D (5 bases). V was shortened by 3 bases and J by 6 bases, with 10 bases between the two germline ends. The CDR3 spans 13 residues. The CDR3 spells CASSLSSGDTQYF. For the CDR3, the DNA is TGTGCCAGCAGTTTGAGCTCGGGGGATACGCAGTATTTT.

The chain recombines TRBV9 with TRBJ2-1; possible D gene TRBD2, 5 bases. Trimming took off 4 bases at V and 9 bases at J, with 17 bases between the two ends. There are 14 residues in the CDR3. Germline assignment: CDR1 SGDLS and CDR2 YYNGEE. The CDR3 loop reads CASSFASRGGEQFF. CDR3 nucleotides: TGTGCCAGCAGCTTCGCTTCCCGGGGTGGTGAGCAGTTCTTC.

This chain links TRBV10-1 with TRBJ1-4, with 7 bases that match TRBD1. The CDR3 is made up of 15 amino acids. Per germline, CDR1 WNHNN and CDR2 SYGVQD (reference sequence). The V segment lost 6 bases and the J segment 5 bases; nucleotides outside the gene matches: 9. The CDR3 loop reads CASRDPGQKNEKLFF. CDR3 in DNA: TGCGCCAGCAGGGATCCGGGACAGAAAAATGAAAAACTGTTTTTT.

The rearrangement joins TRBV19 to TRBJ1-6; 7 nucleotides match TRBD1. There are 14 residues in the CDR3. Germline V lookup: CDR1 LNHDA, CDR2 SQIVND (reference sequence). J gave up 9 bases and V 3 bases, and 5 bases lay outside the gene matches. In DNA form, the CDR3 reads TGTGCCAGTAGTATGACAGGGTCTGCTTCACCCCTCCACTTT. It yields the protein CASSMTGSASPLHF.

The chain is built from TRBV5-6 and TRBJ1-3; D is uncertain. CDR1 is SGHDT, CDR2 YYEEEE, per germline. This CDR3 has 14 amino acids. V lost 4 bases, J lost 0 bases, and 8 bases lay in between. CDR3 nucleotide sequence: TGTGCCAGCAGCCAAAAATCCTCTGGAAACACCATATATTTT. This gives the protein CASSQKSSGNTIYF.

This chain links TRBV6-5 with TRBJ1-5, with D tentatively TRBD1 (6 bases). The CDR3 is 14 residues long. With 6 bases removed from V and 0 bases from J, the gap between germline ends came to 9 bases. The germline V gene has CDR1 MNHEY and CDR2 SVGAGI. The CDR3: CASRLTGSNQPQHF. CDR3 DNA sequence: TGTGCCAGCAGGCTGACAGGTAGCAATCAGCCCCAGCATTTT.